Shown below are 5 T cell receptor beta chains from a single sample sequenced in a study of a mutant IDH1 vaccine in newly diagnosed glioma. Indicated time point: baseline, week 1 (first vaccination visit). Treatment indicated: pre-vaccination baseline after standard-of-care therapy. Clones were read by immunoSEQ multiplex PCR, and TCRdb kept only the in-frame ones, dropping some. The data contain about 92,000 clones, about 82% of them seen just once; the ten biggest clones take up approximately 7.6%. Here the sequenced sample was PBMCs, taken from a glioma patient treated with radiotherapy, temozolomide or both. The receptors come from a middle-aged man with glioma.

CDR3 nucleotides: TGTGCCAGCAGCTCTGCTGAGAGTTTCTACGAGCAGTACTTC. Translated: CASSSAESFYEQYF. The chain couples TRBV5-8 to TRBJ2-7; D remains ambiguous. The germline V gene has CDR1 SGHTS and CDR2 YDEGEE. The CDR3 has 14 amino acids. Trimming stripped 3 bases from V and 3 bases from J, with 13 bases between.

In DNA form, the CDR3 reads TGTGCCAGTATCCTCTTCTCCCCGCGGGAGGGCCTCAACGAGCAGTACTTC. Amino acids: CASILFSPREGLNEQYF. V is TRBV19 and J is TRBJ2-7; 9 positions match TRBD2. V shed 7 bases and J 5 bases; nucleotides not matched to a gene: 18. The germline V gene has CDR1 LNHDA and CDR2 SQIVND (reference sequence). The CDR3 loop spans 17 amino acids.

V is TRBV19 and J is TRBJ1-2; TRBD1 might be the D (5 bases). Trimming shortened V by 3 bases and J by 4 bases, and 9 bases separated the two germline ends. The CDR3 is 13 amino acids. Germline V CDR1 and CDR2: LNHDA, SQIVND (reference sequence). The CDR3 DNA is TGTGCCAGTAGTATGGGCCAGGGCTATGGCTACACCTTC. Protein product: CASSMGQGYGYTF.

This clone occurred a few times. This chain uses TRBV29-1 with TRBJ1-4, with no clear D. CDR3 size: 16 residues. Trimming cost V 1 base and J 4 bases, with 16 bases left between them. Looked up from germline, CDR1 is SQVTM and CDR2 is ANQGSEA. For the CDR3, the DNA is TGCAGCGTTGAAGTGGTGGGCCTGGGTAGTAATGAAAAACTGTTTTTT. Translation: CSVEVVGLGSNEKLFF.

The V and J genes are TRBV6-5 and TRBJ1-1; no clear D gene. The V gene lost 4 bases and the J gene lost 1 base, with 10 bases spanning the gap. The CDR3 contains 14 residues. Germline V CDR1 and CDR2: MNHEY, SVGAGI. The CDR3 DNA reads as TGTGCCAGCAGTTTCTCCGGATCGAACACTGAAGCTTTCTTT. Translating it yields CASSFSGSNTEAFF.